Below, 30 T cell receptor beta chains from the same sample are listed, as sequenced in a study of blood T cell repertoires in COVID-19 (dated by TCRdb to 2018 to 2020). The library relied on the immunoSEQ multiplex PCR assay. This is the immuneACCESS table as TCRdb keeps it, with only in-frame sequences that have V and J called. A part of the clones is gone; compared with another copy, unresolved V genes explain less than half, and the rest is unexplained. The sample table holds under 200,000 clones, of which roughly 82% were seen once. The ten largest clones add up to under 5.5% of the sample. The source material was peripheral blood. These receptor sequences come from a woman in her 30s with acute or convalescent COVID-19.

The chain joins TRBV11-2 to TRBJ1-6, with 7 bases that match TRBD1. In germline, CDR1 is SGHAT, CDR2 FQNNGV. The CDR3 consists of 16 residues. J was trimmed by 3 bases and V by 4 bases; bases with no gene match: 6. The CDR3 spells CASSYQGVDYNSPLHF. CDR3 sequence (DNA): TGTGCCAGCAGCTACCAGGGGGTAGACTATAATTCACCCCTCCACTTT.

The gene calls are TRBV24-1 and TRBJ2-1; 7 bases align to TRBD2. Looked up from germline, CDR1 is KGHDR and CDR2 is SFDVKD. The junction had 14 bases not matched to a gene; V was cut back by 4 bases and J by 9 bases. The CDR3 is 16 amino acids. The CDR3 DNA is TGTGCCACCAGTGACCACATCCGGGACTACTGGACTGAGCAGTTCTTC. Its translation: CATSDHIRDYWTEQFF.

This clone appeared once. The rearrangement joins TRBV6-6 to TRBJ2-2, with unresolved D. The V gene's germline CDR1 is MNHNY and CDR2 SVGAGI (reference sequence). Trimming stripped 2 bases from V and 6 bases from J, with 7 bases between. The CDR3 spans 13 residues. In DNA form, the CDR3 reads TGTGCCAGCAGTTACCCCAGGTCCGGGGAGCTGTTTTTT. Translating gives CASSYPRSGELFF.

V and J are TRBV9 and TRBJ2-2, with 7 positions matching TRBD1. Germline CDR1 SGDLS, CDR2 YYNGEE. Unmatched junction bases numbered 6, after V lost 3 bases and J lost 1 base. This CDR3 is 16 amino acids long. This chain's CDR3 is CASSAWDSLNTGELFF. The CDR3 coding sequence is TGTGCCAGCAGCGCCTGGGACAGCCTGAACACCGGGGAGCTGTTTTTT.

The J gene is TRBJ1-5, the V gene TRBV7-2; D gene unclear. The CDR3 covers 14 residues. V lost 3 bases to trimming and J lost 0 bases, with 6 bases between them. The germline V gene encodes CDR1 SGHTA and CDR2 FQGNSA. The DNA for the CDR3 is TGTGCCAGCAGCTTGGGAGTTAGCAATCAGCCCCAGCATTTT. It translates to CASSLGVSNQPQHF.

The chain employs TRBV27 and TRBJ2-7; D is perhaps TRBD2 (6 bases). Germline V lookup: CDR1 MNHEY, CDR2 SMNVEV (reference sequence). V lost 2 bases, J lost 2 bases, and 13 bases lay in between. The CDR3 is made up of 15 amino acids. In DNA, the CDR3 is TGTGCCAGCAGTTTAGCGCCCGGGGGTCCCTACGAGCAGTACTTC. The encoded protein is CASSLAPGGPYEQYF.

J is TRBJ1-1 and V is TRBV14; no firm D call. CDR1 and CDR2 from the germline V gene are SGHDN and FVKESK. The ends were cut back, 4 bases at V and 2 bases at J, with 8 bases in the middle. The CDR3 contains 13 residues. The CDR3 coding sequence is TGTGCCAGCAGCCGCGGCTATAACACTGAAGCTTTCTTT. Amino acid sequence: CASSRGYNTEAFF.

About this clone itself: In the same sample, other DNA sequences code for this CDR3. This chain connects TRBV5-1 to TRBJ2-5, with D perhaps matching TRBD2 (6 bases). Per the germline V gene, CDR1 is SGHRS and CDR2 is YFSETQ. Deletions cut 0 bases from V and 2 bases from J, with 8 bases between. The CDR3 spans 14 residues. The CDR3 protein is CASSLGSGQETQYF. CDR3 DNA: TGCGCCAGCAGCTTGGGAAGCGGGCAAGAGACCCAGTACTTC.

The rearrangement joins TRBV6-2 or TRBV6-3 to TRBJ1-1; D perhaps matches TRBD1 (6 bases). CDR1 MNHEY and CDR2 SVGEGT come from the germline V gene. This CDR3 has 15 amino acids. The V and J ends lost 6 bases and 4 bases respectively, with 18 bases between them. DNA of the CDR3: TGTGCCAGCAGCCGCTTCACCACAGGGCTCACTGAAGCTTTCTTT. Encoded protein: CASSRFTTGLTEAFF.

CDR3 region: CAIRQGPSTNEKLFF. DNA for the CDR3: TGTGCCATCAGACAGGGGCCTTCAACTAATGAAAAACTGTTTTTT. The rearrangement joins TRBV10-3 to TRBJ1-4, with 7 bases matching TRBD1. Germline V CDR1 and CDR2: ENHRY, SYGVKD. There are 15 residues in the CDR3. The J segment lost 0 bases and the V segment lost 6 bases, leaving 4 bases of the junction unmatched.

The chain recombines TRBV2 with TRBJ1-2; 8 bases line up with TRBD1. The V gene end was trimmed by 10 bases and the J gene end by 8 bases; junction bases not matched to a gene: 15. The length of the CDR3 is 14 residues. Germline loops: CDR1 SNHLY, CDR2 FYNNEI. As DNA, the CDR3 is TGTGCCAAAATAATAGGACAGGGTCGGGCGGGCTACACCTTC. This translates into CAKIIGQGRAGYTF.

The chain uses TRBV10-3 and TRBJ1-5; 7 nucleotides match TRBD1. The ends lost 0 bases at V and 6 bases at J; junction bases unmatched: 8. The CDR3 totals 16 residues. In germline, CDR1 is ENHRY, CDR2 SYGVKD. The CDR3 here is CAISESQGRPGQPQHF. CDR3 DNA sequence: TGTGCCATCAGTGAGTCACAGGGGAGGCCGGGTCAGCCCCAGCATTTT.

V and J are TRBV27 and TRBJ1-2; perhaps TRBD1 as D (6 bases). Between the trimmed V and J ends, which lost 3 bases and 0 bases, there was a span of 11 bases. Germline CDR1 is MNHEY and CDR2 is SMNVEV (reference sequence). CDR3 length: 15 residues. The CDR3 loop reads CASSFGGAANYGYTF. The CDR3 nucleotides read TGTGCCAGCAGTTTCGGGGGGGCGGCTAACTATGGCTACACCTTC.

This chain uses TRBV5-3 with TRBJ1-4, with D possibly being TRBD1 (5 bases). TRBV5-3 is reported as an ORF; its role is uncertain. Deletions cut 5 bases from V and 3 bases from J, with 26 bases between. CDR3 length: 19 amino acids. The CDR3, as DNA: TGTGCCAGAAGTGGACAACCTCAGGTTACAATAATGGCTAATGAAAAACTGTTTTTT. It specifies CARSGQPQVTIMANEKLFF.

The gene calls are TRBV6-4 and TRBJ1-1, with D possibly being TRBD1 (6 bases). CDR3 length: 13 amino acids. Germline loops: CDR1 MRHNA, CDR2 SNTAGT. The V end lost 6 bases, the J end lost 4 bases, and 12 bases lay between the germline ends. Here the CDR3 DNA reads TGTGCCAGCAGCCTCGGGGGGGCCACTGAAGCTTTCTTT. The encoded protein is CASSLGGATEAFF.

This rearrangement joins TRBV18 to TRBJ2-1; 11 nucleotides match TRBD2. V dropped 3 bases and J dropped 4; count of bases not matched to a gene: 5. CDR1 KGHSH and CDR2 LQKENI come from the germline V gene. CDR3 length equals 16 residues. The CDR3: CASSPLGTSGYNEQFF. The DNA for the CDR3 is TGTGCCAGCTCACCCCTCGGGACTAGCGGTTACAATGAGCAGTTCTTC.

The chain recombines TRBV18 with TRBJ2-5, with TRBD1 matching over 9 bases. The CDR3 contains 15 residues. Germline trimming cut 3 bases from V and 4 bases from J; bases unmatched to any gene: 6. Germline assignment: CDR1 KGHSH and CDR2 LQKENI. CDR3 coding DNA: TGTGCCAGCTCACCCGGGGACAGGGAATTAGAGACCCAGTACTTC. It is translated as CASSPGDRELETQYF.

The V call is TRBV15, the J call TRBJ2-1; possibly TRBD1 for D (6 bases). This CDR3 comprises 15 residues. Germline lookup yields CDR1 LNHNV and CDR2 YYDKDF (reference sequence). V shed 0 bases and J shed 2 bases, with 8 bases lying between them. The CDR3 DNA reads TGTGCCACCAGCAGAGACAGGGGTCCCTACAATGAGCAGTTCTTC. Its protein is CATSRDRGPYNEQFF.

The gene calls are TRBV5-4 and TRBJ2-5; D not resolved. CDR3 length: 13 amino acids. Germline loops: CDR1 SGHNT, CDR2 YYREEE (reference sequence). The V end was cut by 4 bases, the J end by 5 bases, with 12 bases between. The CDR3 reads CASSPRSAETQYF. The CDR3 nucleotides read TGTGCCAGCAGCCCCCGGTCTGCGGAGACCCAGTACTTC.

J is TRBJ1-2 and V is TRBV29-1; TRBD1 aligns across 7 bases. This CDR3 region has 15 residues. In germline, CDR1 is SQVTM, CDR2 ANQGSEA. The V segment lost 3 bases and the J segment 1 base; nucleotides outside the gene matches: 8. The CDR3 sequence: CSVDIMGDSNYGYTF. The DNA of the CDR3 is TGCAGCGTTGATATCATGGGGGACAGTAACTATGGCTACACCTTC.

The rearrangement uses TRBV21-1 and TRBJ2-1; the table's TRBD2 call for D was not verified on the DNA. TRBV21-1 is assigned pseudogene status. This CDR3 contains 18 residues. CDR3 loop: CASSKARTSGLPYNEQFF. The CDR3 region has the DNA TGTGCCAGCAGCAAAGCGCGGACTAGCGGGCTTCCCTACAATGAGCAGTTCTTC.

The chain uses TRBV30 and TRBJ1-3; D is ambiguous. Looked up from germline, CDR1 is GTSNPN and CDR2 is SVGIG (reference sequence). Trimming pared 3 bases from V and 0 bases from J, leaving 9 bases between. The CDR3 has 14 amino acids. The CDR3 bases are TGTGCCTGGAGGATCGGGAACTCTGGAAACACCATATATTTT. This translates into CAWRIGNSGNTIYF.

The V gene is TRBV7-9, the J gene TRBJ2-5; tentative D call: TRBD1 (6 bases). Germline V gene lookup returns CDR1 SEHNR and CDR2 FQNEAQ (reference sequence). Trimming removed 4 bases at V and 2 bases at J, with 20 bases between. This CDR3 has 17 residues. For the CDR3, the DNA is TGTGCCAGCAGCTCGGATAGCCCCGGACAGAAGCAAGAGACCCAGTACTTC. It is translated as CASSSDSPGQKQETQYF.

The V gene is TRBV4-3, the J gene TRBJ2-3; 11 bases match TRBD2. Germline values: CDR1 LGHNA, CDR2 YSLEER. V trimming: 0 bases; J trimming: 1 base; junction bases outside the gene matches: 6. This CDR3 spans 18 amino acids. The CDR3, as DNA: TGCGCCAGCAGCCAAGAAGGGCCGACTAGCGGGGGCACAGATACGCAGTATTTT. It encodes CASSQEGPTSGGTDTQYF.

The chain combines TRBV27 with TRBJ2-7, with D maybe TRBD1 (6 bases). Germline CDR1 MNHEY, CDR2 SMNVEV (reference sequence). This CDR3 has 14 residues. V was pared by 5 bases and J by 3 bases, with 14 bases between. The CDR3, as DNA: TGTGCCAGCAGTCAACAGGGTATTGACTACGAGCAGTACTTC. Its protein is CASSQQGIDYEQYF.

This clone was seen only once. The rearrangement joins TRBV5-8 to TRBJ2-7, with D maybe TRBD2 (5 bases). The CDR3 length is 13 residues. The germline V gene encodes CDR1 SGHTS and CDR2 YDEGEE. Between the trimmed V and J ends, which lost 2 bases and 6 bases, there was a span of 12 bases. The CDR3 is CASSFTGSLEQYF. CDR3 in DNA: TGTGCCAGCAGCTTTACGGGATCCCTCGAGCAGTACTTC.

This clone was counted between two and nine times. The CDR3, as DNA: TGTGCCAGCAGCAGGGAGTCTGGGGCCAACGTCCTGACTTTC. Translation: CASSRESGANVLTF. The genes are TRBV5-6 and TRBJ2-6; TRBD2 is a possible D gene (5 bases). The CDR3 runs to 14 residues. V was pared by 4 bases and J by 1 base, with 6 bases between. In germline, CDR1 is SGHDT, CDR2 YYEEEE.

CDR3 in amino acids: CASSSSNEQFF. The CDR3 nucleotides are TGTGCCAGCAGTTCGAGCAATGAGCAGTTCTTC. The rearrangement uses TRBV28 and TRBJ2-1; D gene ambiguous. The CDR3 consists of 11 residues. V lost 4 bases to trimming and J lost 6 bases, with 4 bases between them. Per the germline V gene, CDR1 is MDHEN and CDR2 is SYDVKM.

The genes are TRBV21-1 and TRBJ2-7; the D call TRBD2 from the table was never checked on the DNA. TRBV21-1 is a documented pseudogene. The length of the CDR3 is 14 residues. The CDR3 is CASSKLAGEGEQYF. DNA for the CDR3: TGTGCCAGCAGCAAACTAGCGGGAGAGGGCGAGCAGTACTTC.

The CDR3 spells CASSERANEKLFF. CDR3 in DNA: TGTGCCAGCAGTGAACGTGCTAATGAAAAACTGTTTTTT. The chain joins TRBV25-1 to TRBJ1-4; D call uncertain. The CDR3 spans 13 residues. Germline V gene lookup returns CDR1 MGHDK and CDR2 SYGVNS. The V end lost 2 bases, the J end lost 3 bases, and 4 bases lay between the germline ends.